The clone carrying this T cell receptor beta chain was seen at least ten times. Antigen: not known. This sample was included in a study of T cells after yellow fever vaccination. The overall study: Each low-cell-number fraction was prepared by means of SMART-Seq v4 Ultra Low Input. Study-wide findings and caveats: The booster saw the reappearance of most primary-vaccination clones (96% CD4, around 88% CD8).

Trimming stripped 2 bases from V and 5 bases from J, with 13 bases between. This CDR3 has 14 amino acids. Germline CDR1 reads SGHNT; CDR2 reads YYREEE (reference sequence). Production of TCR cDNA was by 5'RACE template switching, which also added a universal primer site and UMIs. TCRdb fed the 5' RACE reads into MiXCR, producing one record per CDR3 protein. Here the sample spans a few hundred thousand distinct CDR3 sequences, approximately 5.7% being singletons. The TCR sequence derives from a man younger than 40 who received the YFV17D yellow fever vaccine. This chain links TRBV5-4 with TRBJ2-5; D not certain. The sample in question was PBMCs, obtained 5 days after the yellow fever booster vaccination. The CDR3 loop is CASSFAGPRETQYF. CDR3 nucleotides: TGTGCCAGCAGCTTTGCCGGACCACGGGAGACCCAGTACTTC.